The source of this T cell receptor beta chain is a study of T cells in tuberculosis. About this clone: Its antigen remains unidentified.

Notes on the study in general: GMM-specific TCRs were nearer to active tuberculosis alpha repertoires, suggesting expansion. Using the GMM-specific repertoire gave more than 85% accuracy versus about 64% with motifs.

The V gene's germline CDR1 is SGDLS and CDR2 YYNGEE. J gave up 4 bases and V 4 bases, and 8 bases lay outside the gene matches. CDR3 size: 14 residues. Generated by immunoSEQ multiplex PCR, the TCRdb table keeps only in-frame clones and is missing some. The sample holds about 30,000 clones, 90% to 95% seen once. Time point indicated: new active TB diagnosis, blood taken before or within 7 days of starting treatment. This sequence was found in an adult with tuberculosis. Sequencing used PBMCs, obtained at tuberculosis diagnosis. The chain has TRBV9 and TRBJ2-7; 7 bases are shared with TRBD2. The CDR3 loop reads CASSPGGAGYEQYF. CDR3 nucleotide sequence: TGTGCCAGCAGCCCGGGCGGAGCGGGGTACGAGCAGTACTTC. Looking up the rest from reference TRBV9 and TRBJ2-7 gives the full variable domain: DSGVTQTPKHLITATGQRVTLRCSPRSGDLSVYWYQQSLDQGLQFLIQYYNGEERAKGNILERFSAQQFPDLHSELNLSSLELGDSALYFCASSPGGAGYEQYFGPGTRLTVT.